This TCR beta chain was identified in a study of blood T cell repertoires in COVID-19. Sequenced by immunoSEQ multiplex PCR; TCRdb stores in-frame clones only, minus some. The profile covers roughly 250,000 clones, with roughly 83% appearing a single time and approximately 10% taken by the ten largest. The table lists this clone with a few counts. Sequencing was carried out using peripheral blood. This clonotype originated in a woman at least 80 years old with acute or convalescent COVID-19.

The CDR3 nucleotides are TGTGCCAGCAGTTACAAACAGGGGCAATGGCCCCAGCATTTT. Encoded protein: CASSYKQGQWPQHF. V usage is TRBV6-5 and J usage is TRBJ1-5; 7 bases align to TRBD1. CDR3 length: 14 residues. The J segment lost 9 bases and the V segment lost 2 bases, leaving 7 bases of the junction unmatched. Germline V gene lookup returns CDR1 MNHEY and CDR2 SVGAGI.